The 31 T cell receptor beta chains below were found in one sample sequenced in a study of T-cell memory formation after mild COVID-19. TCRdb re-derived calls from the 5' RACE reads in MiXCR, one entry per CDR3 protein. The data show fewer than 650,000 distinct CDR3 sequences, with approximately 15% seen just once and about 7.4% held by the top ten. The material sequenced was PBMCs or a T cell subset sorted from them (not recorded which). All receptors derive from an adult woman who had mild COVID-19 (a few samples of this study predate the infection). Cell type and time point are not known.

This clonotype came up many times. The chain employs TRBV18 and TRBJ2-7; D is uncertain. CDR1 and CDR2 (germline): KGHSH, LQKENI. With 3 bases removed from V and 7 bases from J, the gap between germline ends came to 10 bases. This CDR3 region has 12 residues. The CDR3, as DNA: TGTGCCAGCTCACCCTCGACCCGGGAGCAGTACTTC. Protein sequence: CASSPSTREQYF.

The CDR3 region has the DNA TGTGCCAGCAGCTTATCCTCGGGACAGGGGGCGAAGAACACTGAAGCTTTCTTT. Protein sequence: CASSLSSGQGAKNTEAFF. The J gene is TRBJ1-1, the V gene TRBV7-8; TRBD1 agrees at 12 bases. CDR1 and CDR2 from the germline V gene are SGHVS and FQNEAQ. The trim removed 2 bases at V and 1 base at J, leaving 8 bases unmatched. The length of the CDR3 is 18 residues. Complete variable domain (other parts from reference TRBV7-8 and TRBJ1-1): GAGVSQSPRYKVAKRGQDVALRCDPISGHVSLFWYQQALGQGPEFLTYFQNEAQLDKSGLPSDRFFAERPEGSVSTLKIQRTQQEDSAVYLCASSLSSGQGAKNTEAFFGQGTRLTVV.

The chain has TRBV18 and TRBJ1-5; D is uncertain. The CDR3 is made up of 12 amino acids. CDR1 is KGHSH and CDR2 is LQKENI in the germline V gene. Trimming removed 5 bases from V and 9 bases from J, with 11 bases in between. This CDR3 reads CASSDPAGPQHF. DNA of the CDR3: TGTGCCAGCTCAGATCCGGCGGGGCCCCAGCATTTT.

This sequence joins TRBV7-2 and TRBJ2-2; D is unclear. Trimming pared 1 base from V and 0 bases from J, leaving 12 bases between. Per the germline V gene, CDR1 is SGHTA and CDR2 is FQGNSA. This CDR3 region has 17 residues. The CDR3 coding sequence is TGTGCCAGCAGCTTAGTCGACGGAGACGCGAACACCGGGGAGCTGTTTTTT. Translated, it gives CASSLVDGDANTGELFF.

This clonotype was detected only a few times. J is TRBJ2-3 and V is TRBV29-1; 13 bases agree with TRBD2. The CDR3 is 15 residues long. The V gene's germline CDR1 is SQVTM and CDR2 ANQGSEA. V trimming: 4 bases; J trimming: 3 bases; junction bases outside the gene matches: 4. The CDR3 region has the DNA TGCAGCGTTGCACTAGCGGGAGGGCCGACAGATACGCAGTATTTT. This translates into CSVALAGGPTDTQYF.

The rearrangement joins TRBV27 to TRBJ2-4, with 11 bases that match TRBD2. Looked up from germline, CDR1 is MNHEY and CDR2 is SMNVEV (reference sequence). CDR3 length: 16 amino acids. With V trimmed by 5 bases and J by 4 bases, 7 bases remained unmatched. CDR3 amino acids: CASSRLLAGGKNIQYF. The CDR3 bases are TGTGCCAGCAGTCGTTTATTAGCGGGAGGGAAAAACATTCAGTACTTC.

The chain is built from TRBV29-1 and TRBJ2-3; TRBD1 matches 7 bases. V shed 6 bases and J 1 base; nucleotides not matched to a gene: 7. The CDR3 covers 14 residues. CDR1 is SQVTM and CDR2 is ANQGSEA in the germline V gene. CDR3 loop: CSVDRPQGTDTQYF. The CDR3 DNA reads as TGCAGCGTGGACAGGCCACAGGGCACAGATACGCAGTATTTT.

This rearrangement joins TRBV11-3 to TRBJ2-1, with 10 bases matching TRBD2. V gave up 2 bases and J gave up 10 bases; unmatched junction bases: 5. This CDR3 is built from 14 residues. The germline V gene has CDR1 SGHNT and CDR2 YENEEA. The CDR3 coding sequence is TGTGCCAGCAGCTTACTAGCGGGAGCACTCGAGCAGTTCTTC. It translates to CASSLLAGALEQFF.

This chain's CDR3 is CASSFRTGGDATGELFF. As DNA, the CDR3 is TGTGCCAGCAGTTTCCGAACAGGGGGCGACGCCACCGGGGAGCTGTTTTTT. The V and J genes are TRBV12-3 or TRBV12-4 and TRBJ2-2, with 9 bases fitting TRBD1. V gave up 3 bases and J gave up 4 bases; unmatched junction bases: 9. The CDR3 extends over 17 amino acids.

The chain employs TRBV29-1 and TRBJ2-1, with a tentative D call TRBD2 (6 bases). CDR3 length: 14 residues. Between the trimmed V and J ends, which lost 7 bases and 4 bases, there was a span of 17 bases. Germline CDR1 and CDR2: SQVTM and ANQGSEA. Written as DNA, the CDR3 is TGCAGCGGGGTTAGCGGCAGTCTTTACAATGAGCAGTTCTTC. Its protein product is CSGVSGSLYNEQFF.

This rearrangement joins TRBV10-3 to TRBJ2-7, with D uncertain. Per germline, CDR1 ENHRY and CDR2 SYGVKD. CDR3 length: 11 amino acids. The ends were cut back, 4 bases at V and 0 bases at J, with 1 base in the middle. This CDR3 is CAISGSYEQYF. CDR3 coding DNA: TGTGCCATCAGTGGCTCCTACGAGCAGTACTTC.

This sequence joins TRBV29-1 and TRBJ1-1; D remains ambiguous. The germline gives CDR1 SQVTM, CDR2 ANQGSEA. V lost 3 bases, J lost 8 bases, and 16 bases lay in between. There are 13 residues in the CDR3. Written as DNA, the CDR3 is TGCAGCGTTGAGACGGGATTACGGAGCGAAGCTTTCTTT. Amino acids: CSVETGLRSEAFF.

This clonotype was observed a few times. CDR3 protein: CSAPGTGGRAYEQYF. CDR3 sequence (DNA): TGCAGTGCCCCAGGAACGGGCGGGCGAGCCTACGAGCAGTACTTC. The chain recombines TRBV20-1 with TRBJ2-7, with D possibly being TRBD2 (5 bases). Germline CDR1 is DFQATT and CDR2 is SNEGSKA (reference sequence). This CDR3 has 15 amino acids. Trimming took 6 bases from V and 2 from J, leaving 20 bases between them.

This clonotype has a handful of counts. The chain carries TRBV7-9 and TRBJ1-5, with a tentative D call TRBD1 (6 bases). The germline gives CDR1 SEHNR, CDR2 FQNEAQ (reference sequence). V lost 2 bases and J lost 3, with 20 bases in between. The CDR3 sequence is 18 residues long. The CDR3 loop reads CASSLRRPHRDFNQPQHF. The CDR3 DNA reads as TGTGCCAGCAGCTTAAGACGGCCCCACAGGGATTTCAATCAGCCCCAGCATTTT.

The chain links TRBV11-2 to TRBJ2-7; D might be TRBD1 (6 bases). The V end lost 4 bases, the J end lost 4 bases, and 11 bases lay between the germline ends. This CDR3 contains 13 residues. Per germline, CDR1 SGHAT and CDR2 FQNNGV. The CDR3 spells CASSSGQQYEQYF. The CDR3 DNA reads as TGTGCCAGCAGCTCCGGACAGCAGTACGAGCAGTACTTC.

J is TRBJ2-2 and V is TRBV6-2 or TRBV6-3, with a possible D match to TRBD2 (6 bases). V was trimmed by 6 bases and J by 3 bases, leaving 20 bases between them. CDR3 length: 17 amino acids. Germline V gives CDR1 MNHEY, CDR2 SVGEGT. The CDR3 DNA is TGTGCCAGCAGCCCCCCGCGACTAGTTTTGGACACCGGGGAGCTGTTTTTT. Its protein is CASSPPRLVLDTGELFF.

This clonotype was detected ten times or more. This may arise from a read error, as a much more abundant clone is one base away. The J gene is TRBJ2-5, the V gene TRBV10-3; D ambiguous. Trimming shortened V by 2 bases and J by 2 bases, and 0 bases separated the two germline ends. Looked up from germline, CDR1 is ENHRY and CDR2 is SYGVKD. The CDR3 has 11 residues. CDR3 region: CAISEQETQYF. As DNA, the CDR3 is TGTGCCATCAGTGAGCAAGAGACCCAGTACTTC.

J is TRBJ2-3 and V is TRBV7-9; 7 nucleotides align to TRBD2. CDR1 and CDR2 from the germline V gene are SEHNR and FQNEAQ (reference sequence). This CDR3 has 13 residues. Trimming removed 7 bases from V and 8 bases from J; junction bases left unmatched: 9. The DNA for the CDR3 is TGTGCCAGCACCGGACTATCGGGGGGTACGCAGTATTTT. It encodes CASTGLSGGTQYF.

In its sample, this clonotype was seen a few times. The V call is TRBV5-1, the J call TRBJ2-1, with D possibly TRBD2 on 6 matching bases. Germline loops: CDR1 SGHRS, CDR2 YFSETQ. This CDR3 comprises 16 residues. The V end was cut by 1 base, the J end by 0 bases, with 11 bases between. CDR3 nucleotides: TGCGCCAGCAGCTTGTGGGGGGAAAGCTCCTACAATGAGCAGTTCTTC. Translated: CASSLWGESSYNEQFF.

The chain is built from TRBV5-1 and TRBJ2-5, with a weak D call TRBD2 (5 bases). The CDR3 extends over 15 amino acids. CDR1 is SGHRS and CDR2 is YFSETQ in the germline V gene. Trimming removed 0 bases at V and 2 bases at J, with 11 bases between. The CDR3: CASSLATRTQETQYF. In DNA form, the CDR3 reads TGCGCCAGCAGCTTGGCCACTCGGACTCAAGAGACCCAGTACTTC.

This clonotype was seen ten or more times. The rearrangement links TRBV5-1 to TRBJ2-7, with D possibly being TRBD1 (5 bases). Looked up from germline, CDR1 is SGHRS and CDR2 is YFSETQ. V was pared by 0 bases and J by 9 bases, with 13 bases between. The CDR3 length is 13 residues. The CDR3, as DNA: TGCGCCAGCAGCTTGGGACAGAACTCCCCGCAGTACTTC. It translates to CASSLGQNSPQYF.

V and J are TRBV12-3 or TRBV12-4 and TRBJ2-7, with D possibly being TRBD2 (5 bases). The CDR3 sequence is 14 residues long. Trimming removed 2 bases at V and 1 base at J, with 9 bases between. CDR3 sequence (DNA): TGTGCCAGCAGTTTAATTTGGAGGTCCTACGAGCAGTACTTC. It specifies CASSLIWRSYEQYF.

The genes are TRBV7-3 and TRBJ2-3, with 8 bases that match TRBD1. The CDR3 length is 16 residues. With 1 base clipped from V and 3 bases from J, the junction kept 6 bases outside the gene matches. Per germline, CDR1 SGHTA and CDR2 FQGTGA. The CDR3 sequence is CASSLKAGGWTDTQYF. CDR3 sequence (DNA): TGTGCCAGCAGCTTAAAGGCAGGGGGCTGGACAGATACGCAGTATTTT.

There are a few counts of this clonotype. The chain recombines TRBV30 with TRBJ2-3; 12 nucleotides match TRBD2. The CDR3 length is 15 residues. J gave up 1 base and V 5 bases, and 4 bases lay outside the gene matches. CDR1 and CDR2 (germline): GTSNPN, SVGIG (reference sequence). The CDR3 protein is CAWGRTSGGTDTQYF. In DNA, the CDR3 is TGTGCCTGGGGTCGGACTAGCGGGGGCACAGATACGCAGTATTTT.

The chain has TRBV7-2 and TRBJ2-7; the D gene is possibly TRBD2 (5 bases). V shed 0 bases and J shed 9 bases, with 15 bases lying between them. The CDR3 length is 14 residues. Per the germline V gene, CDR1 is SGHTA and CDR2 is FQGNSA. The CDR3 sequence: CASSLAPMSGPQYF. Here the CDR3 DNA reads TGTGCCAGCAGCTTAGCCCCGATGAGCGGACCGCAGTACTTC.

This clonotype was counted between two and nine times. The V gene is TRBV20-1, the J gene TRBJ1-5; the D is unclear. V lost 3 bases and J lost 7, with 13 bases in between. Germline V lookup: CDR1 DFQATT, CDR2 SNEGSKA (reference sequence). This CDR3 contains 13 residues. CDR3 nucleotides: TGCAGTGCTAGCAATCTTGGGCGCCAGCCCCAGCATTTT. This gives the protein CSASNLGRQPQHF.

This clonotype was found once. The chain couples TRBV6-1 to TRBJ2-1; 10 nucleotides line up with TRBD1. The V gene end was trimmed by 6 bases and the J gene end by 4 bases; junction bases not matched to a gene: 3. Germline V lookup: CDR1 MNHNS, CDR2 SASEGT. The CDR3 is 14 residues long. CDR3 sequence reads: CASRTGGAYNEQFF. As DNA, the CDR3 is TGTGCCAGCAGGACAGGGGGCGCTTACAATGAGCAGTTCTTC.

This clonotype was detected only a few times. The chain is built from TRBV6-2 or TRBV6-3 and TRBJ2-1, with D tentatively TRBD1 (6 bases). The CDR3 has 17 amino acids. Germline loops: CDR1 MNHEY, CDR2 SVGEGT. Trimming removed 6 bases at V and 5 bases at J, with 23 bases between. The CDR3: CASRREGTSARHNEQFF. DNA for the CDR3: TGTGCCAGCAGGCGCGAGGGGACATCGGCGCGCCACAATGAGCAGTTCTTC.

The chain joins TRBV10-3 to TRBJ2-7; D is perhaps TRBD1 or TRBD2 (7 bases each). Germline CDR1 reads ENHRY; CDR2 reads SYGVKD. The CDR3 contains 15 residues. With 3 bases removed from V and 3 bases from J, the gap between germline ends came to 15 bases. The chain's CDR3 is CAISDGGRGGYEQYF. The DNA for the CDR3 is TGTGCCATCAGTGACGGCGGCAGGGGGGGCTACGAGCAGTACTTC.

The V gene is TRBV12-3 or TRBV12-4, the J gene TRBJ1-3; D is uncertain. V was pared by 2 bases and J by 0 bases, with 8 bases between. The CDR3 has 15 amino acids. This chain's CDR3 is CASSLMGVSGNTIYF. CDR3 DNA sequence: TGTGCCAGCAGTTTAATGGGAGTCTCTGGAAACACCATATATTTT.

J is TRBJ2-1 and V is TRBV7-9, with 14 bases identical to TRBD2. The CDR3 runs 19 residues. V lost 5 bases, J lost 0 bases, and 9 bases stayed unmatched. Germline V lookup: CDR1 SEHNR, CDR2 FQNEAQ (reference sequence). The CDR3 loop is CASSTPGLAGVSSYNEQFF. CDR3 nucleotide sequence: TGTGCCAGCAGCACCCCGGGACTAGCGGGGGTAAGCTCCTACAATGAGCAGTTCTTC.